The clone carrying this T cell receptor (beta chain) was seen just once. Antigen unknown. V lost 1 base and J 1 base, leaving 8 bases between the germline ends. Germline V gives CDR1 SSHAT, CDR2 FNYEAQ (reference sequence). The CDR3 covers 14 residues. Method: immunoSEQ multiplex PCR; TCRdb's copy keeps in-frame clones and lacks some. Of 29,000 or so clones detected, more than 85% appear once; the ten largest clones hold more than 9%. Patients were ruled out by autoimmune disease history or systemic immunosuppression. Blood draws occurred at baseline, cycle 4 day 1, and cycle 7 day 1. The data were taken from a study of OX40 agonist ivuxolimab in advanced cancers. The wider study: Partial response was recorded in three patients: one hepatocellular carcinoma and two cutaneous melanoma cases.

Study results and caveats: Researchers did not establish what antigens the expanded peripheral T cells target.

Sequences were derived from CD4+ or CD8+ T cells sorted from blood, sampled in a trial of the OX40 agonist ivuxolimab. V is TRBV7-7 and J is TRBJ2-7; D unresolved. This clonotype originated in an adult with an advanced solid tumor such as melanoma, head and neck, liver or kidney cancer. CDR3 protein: CASSLDADSYEQYF. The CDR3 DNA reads TGTGCCAGCAGCTTAGACGCGGATTCCTACGAGCAGTACTTC.